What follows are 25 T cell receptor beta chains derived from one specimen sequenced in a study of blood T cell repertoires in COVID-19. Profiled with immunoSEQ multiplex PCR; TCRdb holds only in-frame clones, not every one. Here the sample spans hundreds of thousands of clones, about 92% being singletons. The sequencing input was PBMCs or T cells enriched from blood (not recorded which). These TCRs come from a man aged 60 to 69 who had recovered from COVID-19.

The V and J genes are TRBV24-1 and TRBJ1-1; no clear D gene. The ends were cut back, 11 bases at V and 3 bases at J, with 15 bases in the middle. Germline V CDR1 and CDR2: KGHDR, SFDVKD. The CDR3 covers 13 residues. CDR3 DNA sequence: TGTGCCAGCTCCGGCGGGCGACACACTGAAGCTTTCTTT. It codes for CASSGGRHTEAFF.

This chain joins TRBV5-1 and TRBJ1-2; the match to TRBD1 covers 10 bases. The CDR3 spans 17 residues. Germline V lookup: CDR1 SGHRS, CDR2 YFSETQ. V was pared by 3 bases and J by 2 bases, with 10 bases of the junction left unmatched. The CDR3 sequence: CASSSPGQGRINYGYTF. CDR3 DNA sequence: TGCGCCAGCAGCTCACCGGGACAGGGGCGAATCAACTATGGCTACACCTTC.

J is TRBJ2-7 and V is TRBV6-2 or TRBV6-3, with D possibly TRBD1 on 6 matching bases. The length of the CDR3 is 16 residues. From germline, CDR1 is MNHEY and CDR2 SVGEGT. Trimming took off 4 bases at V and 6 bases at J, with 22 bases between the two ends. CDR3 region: CASSSGRQDSFGEQYF. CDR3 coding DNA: TGTGCCAGCAGTTCCGGACGACAGGATTCTTTCGGCGAGCAGTACTTC.

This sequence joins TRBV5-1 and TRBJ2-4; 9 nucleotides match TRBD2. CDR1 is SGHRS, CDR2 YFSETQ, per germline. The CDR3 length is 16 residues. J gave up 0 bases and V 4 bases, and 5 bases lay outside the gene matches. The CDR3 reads CASSVTSGLAKNIQYF. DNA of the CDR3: TGCGCCAGCAGCGTGACTAGCGGCTTAGCCAAAAACATTCAGTACTTC.

The CDR3 coding sequence is TGTGCCATCAGTAGCGGGGCTCTTGAGGCCAACGTCCTGACTTTC. The encoded protein is CAISSGALEANVLTF. This chain joins TRBV10-3 and TRBJ2-6; 7 bases align to TRBD2. The germline gives CDR1 ENHRY, CDR2 SYGVKD. The CDR3 loop spans 15 amino acids. J gave up 6 bases and V 5 bases, and 7 bases lay outside the gene matches.

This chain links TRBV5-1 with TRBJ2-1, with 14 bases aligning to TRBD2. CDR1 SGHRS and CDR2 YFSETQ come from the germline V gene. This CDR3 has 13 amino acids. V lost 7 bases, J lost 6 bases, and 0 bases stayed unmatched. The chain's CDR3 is CASGTSGSNEQFF. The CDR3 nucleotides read TGCGCCAGCGGGACTAGCGGGAGCAATGAGCAGTTCTTC.

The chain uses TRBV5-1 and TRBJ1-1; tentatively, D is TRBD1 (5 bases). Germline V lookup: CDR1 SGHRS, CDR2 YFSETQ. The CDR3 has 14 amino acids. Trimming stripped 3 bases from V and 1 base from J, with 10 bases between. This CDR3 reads CASSSGRANTEAFF. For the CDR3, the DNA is TGCGCCAGCAGCTCGGGCAGGGCGAACACTGAAGCTTTCTTT.

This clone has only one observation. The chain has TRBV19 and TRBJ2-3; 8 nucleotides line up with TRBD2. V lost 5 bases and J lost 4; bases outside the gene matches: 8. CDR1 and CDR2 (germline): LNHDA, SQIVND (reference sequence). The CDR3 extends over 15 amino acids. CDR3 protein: CASSPGRGRADTQYF. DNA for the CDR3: TGTGCCAGTAGTCCCGGGAGGGGTCGGGCAGATACGCAGTATTTT.

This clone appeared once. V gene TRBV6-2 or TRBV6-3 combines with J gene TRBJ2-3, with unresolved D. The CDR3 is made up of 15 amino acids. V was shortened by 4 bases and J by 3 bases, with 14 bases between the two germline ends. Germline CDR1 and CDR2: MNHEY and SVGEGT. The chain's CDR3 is CASSSSRRDTDTQYF. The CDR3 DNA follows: TGTGCCAGCAGTTCAAGTCGAAGAGATACAGATACGCAGTATTTT.

The CDR3 loop reads CASTSQGKDGYTF. CDR3 DNA sequence: TGTGCCAGCACCTCACAGGGGAAGGATGGCTACACCTTC. This chain connects TRBV6-5 to TRBJ1-2, with TRBD1 identical over 7 bases. V lost 7 bases to trimming and J lost 6 bases; unmatched junction nucleotides: 8. From germline, CDR1 is MNHEY and CDR2 SVGAGI. This CDR3 region has 13 residues.

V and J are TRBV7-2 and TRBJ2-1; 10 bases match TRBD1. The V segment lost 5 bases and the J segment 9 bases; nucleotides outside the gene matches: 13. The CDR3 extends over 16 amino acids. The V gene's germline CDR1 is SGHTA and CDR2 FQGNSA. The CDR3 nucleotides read TGTGCCAGCAGCCCCACGGGACAGGGGACTGTTAGTGAGCAGTTCTTC. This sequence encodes CASSPTGQGTVSEQFF.

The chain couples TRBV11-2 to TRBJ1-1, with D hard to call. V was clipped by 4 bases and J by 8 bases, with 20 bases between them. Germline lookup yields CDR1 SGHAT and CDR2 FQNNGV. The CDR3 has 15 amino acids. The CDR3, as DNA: TGTGCCAGCAGCTCCGGAGGACGGAAACGAGGGGAAGCTTTCTTT. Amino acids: CASSSGGRKRGEAFF.

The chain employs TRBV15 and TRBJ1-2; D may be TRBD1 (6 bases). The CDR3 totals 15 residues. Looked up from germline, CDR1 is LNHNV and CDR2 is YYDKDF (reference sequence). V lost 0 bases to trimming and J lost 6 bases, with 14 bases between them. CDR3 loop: CATSREWSGADGYTF. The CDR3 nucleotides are TGTGCCACCAGCAGAGAATGGTCAGGGGCCGATGGCTACACCTTC.

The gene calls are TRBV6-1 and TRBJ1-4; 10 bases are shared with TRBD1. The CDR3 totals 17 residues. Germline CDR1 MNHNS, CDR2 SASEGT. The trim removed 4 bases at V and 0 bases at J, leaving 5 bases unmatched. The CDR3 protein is CASSGTGTGATNEKLFF. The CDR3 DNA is TGTGCCAGCAGTGGGACCGGGACAGGGGCAACTAATGAAAAACTGTTTTTT.

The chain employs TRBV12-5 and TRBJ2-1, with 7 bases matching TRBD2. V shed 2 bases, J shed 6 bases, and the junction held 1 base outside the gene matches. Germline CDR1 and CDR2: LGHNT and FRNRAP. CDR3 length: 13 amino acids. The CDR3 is CASGLWGGNEQFF. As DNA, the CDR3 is TGTGCTAGTGGTTTGTGGGGGGGCAATGAGCAGTTCTTC.

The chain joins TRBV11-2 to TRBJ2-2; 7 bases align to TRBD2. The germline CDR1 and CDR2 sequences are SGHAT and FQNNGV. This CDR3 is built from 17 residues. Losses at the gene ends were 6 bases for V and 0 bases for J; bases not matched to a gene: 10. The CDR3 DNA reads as TGTGCCAGCAGAAGAAGCGGGGCTACCCCGAACACCGGGGAGCTGTTTTTT. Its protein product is CASRRSGATPNTGELFF. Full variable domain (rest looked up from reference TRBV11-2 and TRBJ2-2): EAGVAQSPRYKIIEKRQSVAFWCNPISGHATLYWYQQILGQGPKLLIQFQNNGVVDDSQLPKDRFSAERLKGVDSTLKIQPAKLEDSAVYLCASRRSGATPNTGELFFGEGSRLTVL.

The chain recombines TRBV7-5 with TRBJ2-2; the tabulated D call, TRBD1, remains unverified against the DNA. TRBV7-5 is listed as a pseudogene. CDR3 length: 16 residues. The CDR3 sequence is CARSHSDRGGTGELFF. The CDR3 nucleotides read TGTGCCAGAAGCCACAGCGACAGGGGAGGGACCGGGGAGCTGTTTTTT.

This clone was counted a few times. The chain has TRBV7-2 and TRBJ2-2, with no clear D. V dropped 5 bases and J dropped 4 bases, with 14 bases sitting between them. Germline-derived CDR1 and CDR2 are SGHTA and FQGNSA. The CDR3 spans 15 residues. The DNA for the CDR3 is TGTGCCAGCAGCCCTCCCTACAGTTCCACCGGGGAGCTGTTTTTT. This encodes CASSPPYSSTGELFF.

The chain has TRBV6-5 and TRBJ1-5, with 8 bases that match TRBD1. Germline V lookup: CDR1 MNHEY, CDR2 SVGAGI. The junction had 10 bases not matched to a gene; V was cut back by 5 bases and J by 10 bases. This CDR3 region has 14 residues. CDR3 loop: CASSTDREINPQHF. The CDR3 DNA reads TGTGCCAGCAGTACGGACAGGGAAATCAATCCCCAGCATTTT.

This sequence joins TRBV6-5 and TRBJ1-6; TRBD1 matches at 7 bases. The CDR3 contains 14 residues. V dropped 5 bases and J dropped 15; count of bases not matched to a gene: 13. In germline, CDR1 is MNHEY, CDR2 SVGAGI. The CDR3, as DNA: TGTGCCAGCAGTCTGACAGGGAGGGGACTAGTCCTCCACTTT. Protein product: CASSLTGRGLVLHF.

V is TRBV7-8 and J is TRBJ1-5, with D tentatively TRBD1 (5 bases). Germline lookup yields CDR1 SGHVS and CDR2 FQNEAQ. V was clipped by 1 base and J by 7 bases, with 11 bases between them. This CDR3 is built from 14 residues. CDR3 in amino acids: CASSLGRDYQPQHF. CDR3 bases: TGTGCCAGCAGCTTAGGCAGGGACTACCAGCCCCAGCATTTT. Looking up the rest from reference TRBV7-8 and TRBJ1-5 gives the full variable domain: GAGVSQSPRYKVAKRGQDVALRCDPISGHVSLFWYQQALGQGPEFLTYFQNEAQLDKSGLPSDRFFAERPEGSVSTLKIQRTQQEDSAVYLCASSLGRDYQPQHFGDGTRLSIL.

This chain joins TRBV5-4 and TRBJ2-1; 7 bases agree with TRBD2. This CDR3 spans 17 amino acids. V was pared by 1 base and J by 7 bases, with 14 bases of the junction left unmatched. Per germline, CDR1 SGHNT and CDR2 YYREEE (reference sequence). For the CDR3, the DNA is TGTGCCAGCAGCTTGTTCCTCTCTAGCGGACCGGAAAATGAGCAGTTCTTC. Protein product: CASSLFLSSGPENEQFF.

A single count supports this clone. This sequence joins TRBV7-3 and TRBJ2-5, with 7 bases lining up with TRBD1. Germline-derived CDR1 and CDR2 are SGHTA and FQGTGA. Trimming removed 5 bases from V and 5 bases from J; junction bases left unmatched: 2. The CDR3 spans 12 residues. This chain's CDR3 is CASSRTGETQYF. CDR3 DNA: TGTGCCAGCAGCCGGACAGGCGAGACCCAGTACTTC.

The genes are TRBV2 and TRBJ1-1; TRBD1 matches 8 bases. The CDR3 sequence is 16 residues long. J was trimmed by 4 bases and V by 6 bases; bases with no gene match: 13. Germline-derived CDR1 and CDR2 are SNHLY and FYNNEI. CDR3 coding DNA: TGTGCCAGCAGGCCATTCTTGGACAGGGTAGGCACTGAAGCTTTCTTT. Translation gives CASRPFLDRVGTEAFF.

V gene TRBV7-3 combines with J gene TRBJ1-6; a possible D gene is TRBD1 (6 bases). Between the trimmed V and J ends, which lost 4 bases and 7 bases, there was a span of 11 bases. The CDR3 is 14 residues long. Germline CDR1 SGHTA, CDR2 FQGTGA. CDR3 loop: CASSSGVSNSPLHF. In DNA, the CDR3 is TGTGCCAGCAGCTCAGGGGTTTCCAATTCACCCCTCCACTTT.